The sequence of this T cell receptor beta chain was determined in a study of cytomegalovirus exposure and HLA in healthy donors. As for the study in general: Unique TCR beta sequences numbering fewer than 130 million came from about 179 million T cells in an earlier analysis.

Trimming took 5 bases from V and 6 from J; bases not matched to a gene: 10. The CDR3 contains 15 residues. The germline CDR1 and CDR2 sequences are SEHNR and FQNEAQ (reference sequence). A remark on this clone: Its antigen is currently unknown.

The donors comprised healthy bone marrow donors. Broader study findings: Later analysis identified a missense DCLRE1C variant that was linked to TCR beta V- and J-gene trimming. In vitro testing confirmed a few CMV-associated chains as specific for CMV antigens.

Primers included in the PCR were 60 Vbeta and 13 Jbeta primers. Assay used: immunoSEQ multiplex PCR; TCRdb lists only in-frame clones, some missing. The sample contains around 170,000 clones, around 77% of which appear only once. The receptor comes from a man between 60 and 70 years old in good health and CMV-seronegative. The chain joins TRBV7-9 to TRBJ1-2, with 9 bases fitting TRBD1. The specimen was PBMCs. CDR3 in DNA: TGTGCCAGCAGCCCAGGGGACAGGGTACTAGATGGCTACACCTTC. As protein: CASSPGDRVLDGYTF.